The entry that follows covers one T cell receptor (beta chain) sequence. The antigen it binds to is not known. No base quality information exists; no much larger clone differs at one position. The data originate from a study of graft-versus-host responses after intestinal transplantation (dated by TCRdb to the early 2020s). For the study in its entirety: The transplants that recipients received were multivisceral, liver-intestinal, or isolated intestinal. Samples from a few later patients were sequenced in-house on an Illumina MiSeq with MiXCR processing rather than by the commercial service. The cohort enrolled 24 intestinal transplant recipients including one retransplant, and a few patients lacking pretransplant specimens were excluded. After intestinal transplantation, graft-versus-host and host-versus-graft alloreactive T cell clones in the graft, circulation and bone marrow were tracked using bulk TCR-beta CDR3 sequencing. A peak of at least 4% donor T cells among recipient peripheral blood mononuclear cells was the definition used for donor T cell macrochimerism. Alloreactive clones were identified by sequencing pre-transplant mixed lymphocyte reaction products and comparing them with unstimulated pre-transplant donor and recipient T cells. Anti-thymocyte globulin induction was given to all recipients, followed by maintenance tacrolimus and steroids for two to three years. What the study reported, not specific to this receptor: The conclusions were limited by the relatively low number and heterogeneity of the intestinal transplant patients. GvH clones were detected in recipient bone marrow, and some of these GvH clones were observed earlier in ileal mucosa or blood, consistent with an intestinal mucosal origin. Early after transplant, peak levels of circulating GvH clones were found to be associated with declines in HvG clones. High GvH to HvG T cell clonal ratios were observed in the allografts of patients with donor T cell macrochimerism.

The protocol used for the library was the immunoSEQ multiplex PCR assay. In most patients, genomic DNA was isolated using the Qiagen DNeasy Blood and Tissue Kit and sent frozen to Adaptive Biotechnologies for TCR sequencing. Adaptive Biotechnologies carried out high-throughput TCR-beta CDR3 sequencing of genomic DNA for most patients. The published analysis was carried out like this. Adaptive's ImmunoSEQ software supplied the TCR sequencing data for 15 to 20 patients, while MiXCR and VDJtools were used to process a few other patients. To correct CD4 versus CD8 sorting errors, any sequence found in both subsets at a frequency ratio below 5:1 was removed. CDR3 nucleotide sequences shared by donor and recipient were removed because the origin of these sequences could not be assigned. At least 2-fold expansion over unstimulated cells and a minimum CFSE-low frequency of 0.002% (template counts) or 0.001% (read counts) were required for clones to be classified as alloreactive. A clone was considered mappable if detected in the sequenced pre-transplant spleen, lymph node, or MLR CFSE-low populations of the donor or recipient. The cumulative frequency of alloreactive clones was calculated as a percentage of all sequences, weighted by copy number. TCRdb took over this immuneACCESS table, retaining in-frame rearrangements with V and J assigned. Such tables are incomplete; in checked studies, under half of the missing clones stem from an unresolved V gene, and the remainder is unexplained. V and J calls and clone size follow that table, whereas D and trimming were derived from the DNA. For this sample the table gives about 120,000 clones, of which 90% to 95% were detected only once. About 0.25% of the sample is taken by the ten largest.

The intended sense of this specimen's time point label: cells obtained before transplantation from donor or recipient. CD3+CD4+ and CD3+CD8+ populations were FACS-sorted from unstimulated pre-transplant donor and recipient cells taken from spleen or lymph nodes. The CDR3, cysteine through phenylalanine, is 15 amino acids long. Only the CDR3 DNA stays, 45 bases, in frame from base 1. From V the trimming removes 5 bases and from J it removes 4 bases, while the gene matches leave 5 bases of the junction unaccounted for. According to the germline V gene (reference sequence), CDR1 reads SSHAT and CDR2 reads FNYEAQ.

The clonotype was recovered from a human donor who was the organ donor for an intestinal transplant. The receptor chain draws on TRBV7-7 and TRBJ2-1, and 10 junctional nucleotides match TRBD2. Sample: unstimulated CD4+ T cells sorted from spleen or lymph node cells, taken before transplant. The base sequence is TGTGCCAGCAGCCCCGGGACTAGCGCATACAATGAGCAGTTCTTC. Its translation reads: CASSPGTSAYNEQFF. The full variable domain, completed from the reference TRBV7-7 and TRBJ2-1 proteins outside the CDR3, reads GAGVSQSPRYKVTKRGQDVTLRCDPISSHATLYWYQQALGQGPEFLTYFNYEAQPDKSGLPSDRFSAERPEGSISTLTIQRTEQRDSAMYRCASSPGTSAYNEQFFGPGTRLTVL.